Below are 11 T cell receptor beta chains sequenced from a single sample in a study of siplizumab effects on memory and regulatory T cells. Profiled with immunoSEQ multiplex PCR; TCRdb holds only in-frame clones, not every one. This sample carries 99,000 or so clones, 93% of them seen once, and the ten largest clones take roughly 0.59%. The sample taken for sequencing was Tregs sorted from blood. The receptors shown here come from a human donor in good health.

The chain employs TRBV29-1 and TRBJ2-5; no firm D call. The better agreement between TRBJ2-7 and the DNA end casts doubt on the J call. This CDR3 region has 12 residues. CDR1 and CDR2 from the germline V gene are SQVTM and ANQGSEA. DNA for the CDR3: TGCAGCGTTGGCAGGAGCTCCTACGAGCAGTACTTC. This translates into CSVGRSSYEQYF.

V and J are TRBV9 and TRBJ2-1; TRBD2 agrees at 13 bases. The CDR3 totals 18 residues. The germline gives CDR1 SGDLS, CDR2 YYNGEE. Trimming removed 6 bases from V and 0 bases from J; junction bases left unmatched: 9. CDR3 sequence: CASTRLAGGQDSYNEQFF. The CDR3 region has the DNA TGTGCCAGCACGCGACTAGCGGGGGGCCAAGACTCCTACAATGAGCAGTTCTTC.

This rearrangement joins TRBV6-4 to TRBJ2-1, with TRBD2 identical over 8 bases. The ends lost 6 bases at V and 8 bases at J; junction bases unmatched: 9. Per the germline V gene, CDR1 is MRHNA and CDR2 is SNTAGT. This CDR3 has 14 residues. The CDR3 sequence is CASSLEAGAHEQFF. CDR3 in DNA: TGTGCCAGCAGCCTGGAAGCGGGAGCGCATGAGCAGTTCTTC.

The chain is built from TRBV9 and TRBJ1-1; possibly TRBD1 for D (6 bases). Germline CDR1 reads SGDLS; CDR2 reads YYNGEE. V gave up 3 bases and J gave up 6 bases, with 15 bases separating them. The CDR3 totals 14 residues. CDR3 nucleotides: TGTGCCAGCAGCGCGGCAGGGGCGGGAGCTGAAGCTTTCTTT. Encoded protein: CASSAAGAGAEAFF.

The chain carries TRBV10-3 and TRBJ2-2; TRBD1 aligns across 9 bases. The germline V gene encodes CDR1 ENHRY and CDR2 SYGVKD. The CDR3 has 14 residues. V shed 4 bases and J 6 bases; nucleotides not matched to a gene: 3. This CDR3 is CAISGDRAAGELFF. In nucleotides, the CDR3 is TGTGCCATCAGTGGGGACAGGGCGGCCGGGGAGCTGTTTTTT.

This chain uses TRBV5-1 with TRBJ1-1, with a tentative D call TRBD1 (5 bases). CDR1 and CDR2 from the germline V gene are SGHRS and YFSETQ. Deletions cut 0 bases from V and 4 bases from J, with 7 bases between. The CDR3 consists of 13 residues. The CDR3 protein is CASSLEGPTEAFF. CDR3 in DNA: TGCGCCAGCAGCTTGGAGGGACCCACTGAAGCTTTCTTT.

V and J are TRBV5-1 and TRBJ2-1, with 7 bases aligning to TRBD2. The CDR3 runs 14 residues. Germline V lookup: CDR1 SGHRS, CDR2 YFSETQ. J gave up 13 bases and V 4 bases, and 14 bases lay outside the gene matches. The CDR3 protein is CASSLATSLSSQFF. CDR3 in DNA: TGCGCCAGCAGCCTAGCGACTAGCCTCTCAAGTCAGTTCTTC.

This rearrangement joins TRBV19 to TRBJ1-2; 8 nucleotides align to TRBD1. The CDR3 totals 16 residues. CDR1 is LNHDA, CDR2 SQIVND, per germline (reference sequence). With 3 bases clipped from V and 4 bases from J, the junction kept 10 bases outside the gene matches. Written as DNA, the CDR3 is TGTGCCAGTAGTATCGGGACAGGCAGCTTCGGCTATGGCTACACCTTC. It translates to CASSIGTGSFGYGYTF.

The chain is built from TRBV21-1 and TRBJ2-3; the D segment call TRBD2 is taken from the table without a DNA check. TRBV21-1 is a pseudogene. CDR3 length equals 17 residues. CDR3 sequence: CASSKVRLAGGPDTQYF. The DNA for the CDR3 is TGTGCCAGCAGCAAAGTCCGGCTAGCGGGGGGCCCAGATACGCAGTATTTT.

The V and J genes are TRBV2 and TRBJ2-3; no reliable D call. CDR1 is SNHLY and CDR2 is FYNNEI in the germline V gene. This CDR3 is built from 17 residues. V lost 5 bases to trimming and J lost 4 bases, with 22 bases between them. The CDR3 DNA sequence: TGTGCCAGCAGTCCGGGCCTCTCTCCCACCGTGGCAGATACGCAGTATTTT. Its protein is CASSPGLSPTVADTQYF.

CDR3 region: CASSPNGNTEAFF. In DNA, the CDR3 is TGTGCCAGCTCACCAAATGGGAACACTGAAGCTTTCTTT. The J gene is TRBJ1-1, the V gene TRBV18, with no clear D. This CDR3 region has 13 residues. Trimming cost V 2 bases and J 1 base, with 5 bases left between them. Germline assignment: CDR1 KGHSH and CDR2 LQKENI.